Listed here are 27 T cell receptor beta chains from one sample, sequenced in a study of T cell responses to AZD1222 COVID-19 vaccine. Repertoires were generated with immunoSEQ multiplex PCR, while TCRdb's copy carries only in-frame clones and drops some. The data show about 120,000 clones, about 89% seen once. This specimen was peripheral blood, taken on day 0 of AZD1222 vaccination. These receptors all come from an adult in good health.

The rearrangement joins TRBV2 to TRBJ1-2; possible D gene TRBD1, 5 bases. The CDR3 runs 16 residues. CDR1 and CDR2 (germline): SNHLY, FYNNEI. Trimming pared 3 bases from V and 5 bases from J, leaving 19 bases between. CDR3 loop: CASSDLGQGYLYGYTF. CDR3 sequence (DNA): TGTGCCAGCAGTGATTTAGGGCAGGGTTATTTATATGGCTACACCTTC. Variable domain in full (rest from reference TRBV2 and TRBJ1-2): EPEVTQTPSHQVTQMGQEVILRCVPISNHLYFYWYRQILGQKVEFLVSFYNNEISEKSEIFDDQFSVERPDGSNFTLKIRSTKLEDSAMYFCASSDLGQGYLYGYTFGSGTRLTVV.

This chain links TRBV11-2 with TRBJ2-5; 9 positions match TRBD1. This CDR3 has 16 amino acids. Germline-derived CDR1 and CDR2 are SGHAT and FQNNGV. With V trimmed by 1 base and J by 4 bases, 7 bases remained unmatched. The CDR3 sequence is CASSLGGTGKGETQYF. The CDR3 DNA follows: TGTGCCAGCAGCTTAGGCGGGACAGGGAAGGGAGAGACCCAGTACTTC.

This clone was seen only a few times. The V call is TRBV7-9, the J call TRBJ1-1; D may be TRBD1 (6 bases). The CDR3 has 13 residues. The germline CDR1 and CDR2 sequences are SEHNR and FQNEAQ (reference sequence). Trimming took 5 bases from V and 7 from J, leaving 14 bases between them. The CDR3 DNA is TGTGCCAGCAGCCCCCCGGGGGCCAGTGAAGCTTTCTTT. Translating gives CASSPPGASEAFF.

The genes are TRBV30 and TRBJ1-5, with D perhaps TRBD1 (6 bases). The V gene's germline CDR1 is GTSNPN and CDR2 SVGIG (reference sequence). Trimming shortened V by 3 bases and J by 5 bases, and 11 bases separated the two germline ends. The CDR3 is made up of 13 amino acids. The CDR3 bases are TGTGCCTGGAGCGCCGGGGGCGATCAGCCCCAGCATTTT. Protein: CAWSAGGDQPQHF.

This chain uses TRBV7-8 with TRBJ2-5; TRBD2 aligns across 9 bases. After removal of 1 base from V and 7 bases from J, the junction contained 1 base not matched to a gene. From germline, CDR1 is SGHVS and CDR2 FQNEAQ. The CDR3 sequence is 13 residues long. CDR3 protein: CASSLEAGGTQYF. Here the CDR3 DNA reads TGTGCCAGCAGCTTAGAAGCGGGGGGGACCCAGTACTTC.

This clone was counted a single time. The V and J genes are TRBV24-1 and TRBJ2-7, with 9 bases matching TRBD1. The length of the CDR3 is 16 residues. Trimming cost V 3 bases and J 7 bases; bases outside gene matches: 12. Germline V gene sequence: CDR1 KGHDR, CDR2 SFDVKD. The CDR3 DNA reads as TGTGCCACCAGTGATCCCGCCGGGACAGGGTCAAGGGAGCAGTACTTC. Translation gives CATSDPAGTGSREQYF.

The J gene is TRBJ1-4, the V gene TRBV27; 7 positions match TRBD1. Germline trimming cut 6 bases from V and 5 bases from J; bases unmatched to any gene: 12. The CDR3 length is 16 residues. Germline loops: CDR1 MNHEY, CDR2 SMNVEV (reference sequence). CDR3 sequence (DNA): TGTGCCAGCAGGCAAAAGACCGGGACAGTAAATGAAAAACTGTTTTTT. It is translated as CASRQKTGTVNEKLFF.

The gene calls are TRBV5-1 and TRBJ2-1, with 8 bases identical to TRBD2. Germline assignment: CDR1 SGHRS and CDR2 YFSETQ. There are 16 residues in the CDR3. The V and J ends lost 4 bases and 0 bases, in that order; junction bases with no gene match: 6. CDR3 bases: TGCGCCAGCAGCCAAAAGCGGGGGAGCTCCTACAATGAGCAGTTCTTC. It codes for CASSQKRGSSYNEQFF.

This clone has only a few counts. The chain couples TRBV4-1 to TRBJ1-1, with D possibly TRBD1 on 6 matching bases. The V gene lost 3 bases and the J gene lost 1 base, with 15 bases spanning the gap. The CDR3 spans 16 residues. The germline gives CDR1 MGHRA, CDR2 YSYEKL. The CDR3 loop reads CASSQKIQGGNTEAFF. DNA for the CDR3: TGCGCCAGCAGCCAGAAAATACAGGGAGGGAACACTGAAGCTTTCTTT.

The rearrangement links TRBV4-1 to TRBJ1-1; 8 bases align to TRBD1. Per the germline V gene, CDR1 is MGHRA and CDR2 is YSYEKL. CDR3 size: 15 residues. With V trimmed by 5 bases and J by 6 bases, 11 bases remained unmatched. The CDR3 protein is CASSKFRGLSAEAFF. The CDR3 DNA is TGCGCCAGCAGCAAATTCAGGGGGCTCTCAGCTGAAGCTTTCTTT.

Points on this clone: The junction does not match germline at one end; this may be a read error. As DNA, the CDR3 is TGTGCCAGCGGTTTCGGAGTCCTTGAAAAACTGTTTTTT. It codes for CASGFGVLEKLFF. This sequence joins TRBV12-3 or TRBV12-4 and TRBJ1-4, with D unresolved. This CDR3 is built from 13 residues.

The CDR3 spells CASSEAGLAGGYYNEQFF. The CDR3 region has the DNA TGTGCCAGCAGTGAAGCAGGACTAGCGGGGGGCTATTACAATGAGCAGTTCTTC. V usage is TRBV6-1 and J usage is TRBJ2-1; 14 positions agree with TRBD2. After removal of 0 bases from V and 4 bases from J, the junction contained 5 bases not matched to a gene. Germline V lookup: CDR1 MNHNS, CDR2 SASEGT. The CDR3 extends over 18 amino acids.

This chain uses TRBV3-1 (or the pseudogene TRBV3-2) with TRBJ1-5; D remains ambiguous. Per the germline V gene, CDR1 is LGHDT and CDR2 is YNNKEL (reference sequence). Deletions cut 1 base from V and 7 bases from J, with 14 bases between. CDR3 length equals 15 residues. This CDR3 is CASSQARRPEQPQHF. The CDR3, as DNA: TGTGCCAGCAGCCAAGCGCGCAGGCCGGAGCAGCCCCAGCATTTT.

As DNA, the CDR3 is TGTGCCAGCAGTCTTCAAAACACTGAAGCTTTCTTT. It codes for CASSLQNTEAFF. The chain joins TRBV9 to TRBJ1-1; D is unresolved. Per germline, CDR1 SGDLS and CDR2 YYNGEE. The CDR3 loop spans 12 amino acids. V lost 5 bases and J lost 2, with 7 bases in between.

V is TRBV9 and J is TRBJ1-5; unclear D gene. Germline V gene data show CDR1 as SGDLS and CDR2 as YYNGEE. The CDR3 has 13 amino acids. Trimming removed 0 bases from V and 5 bases from J, with 6 bases in between. The CDR3 bases are TGTGCCAGCAGCGTAGACCCCGATCAGCCCCAGCATTTT. Encoded protein: CASSVDPDQPQHF.

The chain combines TRBV30 with TRBJ1-4; unclear D gene. The V gene lost 4 bases and the J gene lost 1 base, with 13 bases spanning the gap. This CDR3 has 15 residues. Per germline, CDR1 GTSNPN and CDR2 SVGIG (reference sequence). CDR3 coding DNA: TGTGCCTGGAACATCAAGGAGGGAACTAATGAAAAACTGTTTTTT. This sequence encodes CAWNIKEGTNEKLFF.

The chain uses TRBV3-1 (or the pseudogene TRBV3-2) and TRBJ1-6; no clear D gene. The germline gives CDR1 LGHDT, CDR2 YNNKEL (reference sequence). The CDR3 is made up of 15 amino acids. V dropped 3 bases and J dropped 5 bases, with 11 bases sitting between them. The CDR3 nucleotides are TGTGCCAGCAGCCACTACATGATGAATAATTCACCCCTCCACTTT. Translating it yields CASSHYMMNNSPLHF.

In its sample, this clone was seen a few times. The genes are TRBV6-2 or TRBV6-3 and TRBJ1-1; 7 bases are a match to TRBD1. J was trimmed by 5 bases and V by 2 bases; bases with no gene match: 5. The CDR3 sequence is 14 residues long. Germline V gives CDR1 MNHEY, CDR2 SVGEGT. CDR3 coding DNA: TGTGCCAGCAGTTACCGGGACAGCCTTACTGAAGCTTTCTTT. It translates to CASSYRDSLTEAFF.

This chain uses TRBV2 with TRBJ1-3; no definite D call. The V gene lost 7 bases and the J gene lost 13 bases, with 17 bases spanning the gap. Per germline, CDR1 SNHLY and CDR2 FYNNEI. CDR3 size: 12 residues. CDR3 sequence (DNA): TGTGCCAGCACCCGGGGTGTAACGGAGATATATTTT. This gives the protein CASTRGVTEIYF.

The chain recombines TRBV6-2 or TRBV6-3 with TRBJ1-6, with D perhaps TRBD1 (5 bases). This CDR3 region has 16 residues. V dropped 4 bases and J dropped 3 bases, with 13 bases sitting between them. Looked up from germline, CDR1 is MNHEY and CDR2 is SVGEGT. CDR3 nucleotide sequence: TGTGCCAGCAGTTCGGGGACCTCGTACTATAATTCACCCCTCCACTTT. Protein sequence: CASSSGTSYYNSPLHF.

V usage is TRBV12-5 and J usage is TRBJ2-7; 7 bases line up with TRBD2. The V gene end was trimmed by 3 bases and the J gene end by 6 bases; junction bases not matched to a gene: 2. Germline V gene sequence: CDR1 LGHNT, CDR2 FRNRAP. This CDR3 is 12 amino acids long. The CDR3 nucleotides read TGTGCTAGTGGTTTTTGGGGGGGCGAGCAGTACTTC. Translated, it gives CASGFWGGEQYF.

The rearrangement uses TRBV11-1 and TRBJ2-2; D is perhaps TRBD2 (6 bases). This CDR3 region has 15 residues. Trimming took 3 bases from V and 5 from J, leaving 13 bases between them. Germline CDR1 and CDR2: SGHAT and FQDESV (reference sequence). CDR3 nucleotide sequence: TGTGCCAGCAGCTTCGGTACGGGGGTGACCGGGGAGCTGTTTTTT. It yields the protein CASSFGTGVTGELFF.

The V gene is TRBV14, the J gene TRBJ1-2; the D is unclear. Germline CDR1 is SGHDN and CDR2 is FVKESK. With 2 bases removed from V and 2 bases from J, the gap between germline ends came to 15 bases. This CDR3 is 16 amino acids long. The CDR3 bases are TGTGCCAGCAGCCAAACGGGGTCAGCAATCAACTATGGCTACACCTTC. Translating gives CASSQTGSAINYGYTF. Combining the CDR3 with reference TRBV14 and TRBJ1-2 gives the whole variable domain EAGVTQFPSHSVIEKGQTVTLRCDPISGHDNLYWYRRVMGKEIKFLLHFVKESKQDESGMPNNRFLAERTGGTYSTLKVQPAELEDSGVYFCASSQTGSAINYGYTFGSGTRLTVV.

V is TRBV7-8 and J is TRBJ2-3; TRBD1 matches at 7 bases. Trimming at V came to 3 bases and at J to 2 bases, leaving 2 bases not matched to a gene. From germline, CDR1 is SGHVS and CDR2 FQNEAQ. This CDR3 is built from 14 residues. The CDR3 is CASSFGQDTDTQYF. Written as DNA, the CDR3 is TGTGCCAGCAGCTTTGGACAGGACACAGATACGCAGTATTTT.

The gene calls are TRBV6-5 and TRBJ2-1; TRBD2 matches at 14 bases. Trimming at V came to 5 bases and at J to 4 bases, leaving 1 base not matched to a gene. The V gene's germline CDR1 is MNHEY and CDR2 SVGAGI. CDR3 length: 15 amino acids. DNA for the CDR3: TGTGCCAGCAGTCGACTAGCGGGGGGGTACAATGAGCAGTTCTTC. Translating gives CASSRLAGGYNEQFF.

The V call is TRBV4-1, the J call TRBJ1-1, with TRBD1 matching 7 bases. Germline trimming cut 1 base from V and 2 bases from J; bases unmatched to any gene: 4. The CDR3 is 15 residues long. Germline V lookup: CDR1 MGHRA, CDR2 YSYEKL. CDR3 loop: CASSQVGQANTEAFF. The CDR3 DNA follows: TGCGCCAGCAGCCAAGTCGGACAGGCCAACACTGAAGCTTTCTTT.

The genes are TRBV27 and TRBJ2-1, with TRBD1 identical over 7 bases. The CDR3 extends over 14 amino acids. V shed 6 bases and J 4 bases; nucleotides not matched to a gene: 6. Germline loops: CDR1 MNHEY, CDR2 SMNVEV (reference sequence). CDR3 sequence: CASRKLQGYNEQFF. The CDR3 nucleotides are TGTGCCAGCAGAAAATTACAGGGGTACAATGAGCAGTTCTTC.